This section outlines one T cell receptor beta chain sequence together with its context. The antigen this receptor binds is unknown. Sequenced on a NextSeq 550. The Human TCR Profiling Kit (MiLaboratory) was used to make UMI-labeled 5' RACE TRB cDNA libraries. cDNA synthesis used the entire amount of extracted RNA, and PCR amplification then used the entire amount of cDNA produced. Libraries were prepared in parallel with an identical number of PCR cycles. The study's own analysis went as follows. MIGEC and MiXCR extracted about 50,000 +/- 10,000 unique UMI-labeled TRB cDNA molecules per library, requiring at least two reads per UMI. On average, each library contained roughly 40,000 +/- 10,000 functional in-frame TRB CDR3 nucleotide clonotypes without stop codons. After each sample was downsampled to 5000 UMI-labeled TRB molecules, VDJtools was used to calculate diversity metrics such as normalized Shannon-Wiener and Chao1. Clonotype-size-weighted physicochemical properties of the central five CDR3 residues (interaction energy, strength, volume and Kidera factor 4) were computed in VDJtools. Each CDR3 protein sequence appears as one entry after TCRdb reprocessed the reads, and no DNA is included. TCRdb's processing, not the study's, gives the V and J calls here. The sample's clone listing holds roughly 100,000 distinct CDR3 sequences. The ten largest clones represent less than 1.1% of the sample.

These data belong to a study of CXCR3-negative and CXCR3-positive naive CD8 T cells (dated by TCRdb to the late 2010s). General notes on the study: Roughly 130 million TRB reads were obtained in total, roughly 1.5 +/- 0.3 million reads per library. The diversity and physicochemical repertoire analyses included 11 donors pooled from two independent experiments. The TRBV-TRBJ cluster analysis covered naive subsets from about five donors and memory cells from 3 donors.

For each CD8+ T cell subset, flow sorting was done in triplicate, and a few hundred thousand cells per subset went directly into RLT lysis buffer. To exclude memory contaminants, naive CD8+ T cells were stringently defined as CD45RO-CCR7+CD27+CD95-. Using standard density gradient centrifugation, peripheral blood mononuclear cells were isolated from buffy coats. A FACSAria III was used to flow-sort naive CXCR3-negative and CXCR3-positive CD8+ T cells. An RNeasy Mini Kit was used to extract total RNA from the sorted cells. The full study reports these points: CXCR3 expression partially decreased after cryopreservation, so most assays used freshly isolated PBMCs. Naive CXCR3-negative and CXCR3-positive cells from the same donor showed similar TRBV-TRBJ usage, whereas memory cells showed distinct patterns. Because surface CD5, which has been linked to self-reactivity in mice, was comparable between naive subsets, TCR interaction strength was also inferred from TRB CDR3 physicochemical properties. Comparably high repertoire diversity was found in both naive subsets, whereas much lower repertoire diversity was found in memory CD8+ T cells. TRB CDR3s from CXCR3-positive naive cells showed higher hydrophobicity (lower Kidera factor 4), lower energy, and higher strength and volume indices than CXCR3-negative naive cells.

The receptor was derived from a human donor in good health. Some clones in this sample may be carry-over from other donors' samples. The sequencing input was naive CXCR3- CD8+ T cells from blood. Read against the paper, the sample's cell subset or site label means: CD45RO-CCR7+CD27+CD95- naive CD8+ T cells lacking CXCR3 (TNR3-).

The CDR3 is CASSQVPGDYQPQHF. The rearrangement joined TRBV19 to TRBJ1-5. The germline V gene (reference sequence) specifies LNHDA as CDR1 and SQIVND as CDR2. Spanning cysteine to phenylalanine, the CDR3 consists of 15 amino acids. No DNA appears here. The entire variable domain, with the stretches around the CDR3 drawn from the reference TRBV19 and TRBJ1-5 proteins, is DGGITQSPKYLFRKEGQNVTLSCEQNLNHDAMYWYRQDPGQGLRLIYYSQIVNDFQKGDIAEGYSVSREKKESFPLTVTSAQKNPTAFYLCASSQVPGDYQPQHFGDGTRLSIL.